The 25 T cell receptor beta chains presented below share a single source sample, sequenced in a study of Tregs in tolerant kidney transplant recipients. Profiled with immunoSEQ multiplex PCR; TCRdb holds only in-frame clones, not every one. The sample comprises roughly 4,900 clones, 40% of which are singletons, and 4.5% to 7% rests with the top ten. The antigens these receptors bind are not known. The sample consisted of CD8+ T cells from blood cultured with allogeneic cells. The origin of the receptors is a human donor in good health.

In its sample, this clone is medium-sized. This CDR3 reads CASSQAGGPSGDTQYF. CDR3 nucleotides: TGTGCCAGCAGCCAAGCGGGAGGGCCCTCGGGAGATACGCAGTATTTT. The V call is TRBV2, the J call TRBJ2-3; TRBD2 matches at 10 bases. Germline V gene data show CDR1 as SNHLY and CDR2 as FYNNEI. The CDR3 extends over 16 amino acids. V shed 6 bases, J shed 5 bases, and the junction held 11 bases outside the gene matches.

This clone is judged medium-sized (0.01 to 0.1%). V is TRBV19 and J is TRBJ1-1; no definite D call. This CDR3 is built from 15 residues. The V gene lost 6 bases and the J gene lost 1 base, with 15 bases spanning the gap. Germline V gene sequence: CDR1 LNHDA, CDR2 SQIVND (reference sequence). The CDR3 DNA sequence: TGTGCCAGTAGCCCGACCATGGCAGGGAACACTGAAGCTTTCTTT. Translation: CASSPTMAGNTEAFF.

This clone turned up a few times. The V call is TRBV11-2, the J call TRBJ2-7, with 9 positions matching TRBD1. Germline values: CDR1 SGHAT, CDR2 FQNNGV. V was pared by 3 bases and J by 1 base, with 10 bases of the junction left unmatched. The CDR3 sequence is 17 residues long. CDR3 sequence: CASSFRGPGTGSYEQYF. CDR3 in DNA: TGTGCCAGCAGCTTTAGGGGACCCGGGACAGGGTCCTACGAGCAGTACTTC.

By share, this clone ranks as medium-sized. The chain uses TRBV19 and TRBJ2-1; possibly TRBD2 for D (6 bases). This CDR3 spans 15 amino acids. V was cut by 3 bases and J by 2 bases, with 11 bases left in between. The germline gives CDR1 LNHDA, CDR2 SQIVND (reference sequence). The CDR3 sequence: CASSIRDSPYNEQFF. CDR3 sequence (DNA): TGTGCCAGTAGTATCCGGGACTCACCCTACAATGAGCAGTTCTTC.

V is TRBV2 and J is TRBJ2-7; 12 nucleotides line up with TRBD2. This CDR3 has 15 amino acids. Germline V gene lookup returns CDR1 SNHLY and CDR2 FYNNEI. The V and J ends lost 4 bases and 6 bases, in that order; junction bases with no gene match: 7. CDR3 protein: CASSATLAGGPEQYF. CDR3 DNA: TGTGCCAGCAGTGCAACTCTAGCGGGGGGGCCCGAGCAGTACTTC.

The rearrangement links TRBV7-3 to TRBJ2-1, with 7 bases identical to TRBD2. The germline V gene encodes CDR1 SGHTA and CDR2 FQGTGA. The CDR3 consists of 17 residues. The junction had 10 bases not matched to a gene; V was cut back by 2 bases and J by 3 bases. CDR3 DNA: TGTGCCAGCAGCTTAGCGTTGATCGGGGAGGGCTACAATGAGCAGTTCTTC. Its translation: CASSLALIGEGYNEQFF.

The chain recombines TRBV18 with TRBJ2-7, with 8 nucleotides matching TRBD2. Trimming removed 3 bases from V and 2 bases from J; junction bases left unmatched: 0. The germline V gene encodes CDR1 KGHSH and CDR2 LQKENI. The CDR3 contains 13 residues. The DNA for the CDR3 is TGTGCCAGCTCACCCGGGAGGGCCTACGAGCAGTACTTC. It yields the protein CASSPGRAYEQYF. Supplemented by reference TRBV18 and TRBJ2-7, the full variable domain reads NAGVMQNPRHLVRRRGQEARLRCSPMKGHSHVYWYRQLPEEGLKFMVYLQKENIIDESGMPKERFSAEFPKEGPSILRIQQVVRGDSAAYFCASSPGRAYEQYFGPGTRLTVT.

This chain joins TRBV6-5 and TRBJ2-5; a weak D match, TRBD1 (6 bases). Trimming pared 10 bases from V and 5 bases from J, leaving 23 bases between. This CDR3 has 15 amino acids. Germline V gene lookup returns CDR1 MNHEY and CDR2 SVGAGI. CDR3 in DNA: TGTGCCATCAGAGATACAGGGAGCATGTCGGAGACCCAGTACTTC. As protein: CAIRDTGSMSETQYF.

The rearrangement joins TRBV5-1 to TRBJ2-3, with a weak D call TRBD1 (6 bases). The CDR3 is 17 residues long. The germline gives CDR1 SGHRS, CDR2 YFSETQ. Trimming cost V 1 base and J 3 bases, with 18 bases left between them. The CDR3 bases are TGCGCCAGCAGCTTGAGGCGTTGGGCAACAGGGACAGATACGCAGTATTTT. The encoded protein is CASSLRRWATGTDTQYF.

A few counts support this clone. This chain connects TRBV2 to TRBJ2-7, with 7 bases that match TRBD1. V dropped 5 bases and J dropped 1; count of bases not matched to a gene: 2. This CDR3 is 13 amino acids long. Germline V gene data show CDR1 as SNHLY and CDR2 as FYNNEI. In DNA form, the CDR3 reads TGTGCCAGCAGTAGACAGGGTTCCTACGAGCAGTACTTC. Residues: CASSRQGSYEQYF.

By its share, this clone is medium-sized. This chain connects TRBV9 to TRBJ2-1; 7 nucleotides agree with TRBD1. The CDR3 is made up of 14 amino acids. Germline lookup yields CDR1 SGDLS and CDR2 YYNGEE. V trimming: 0 bases; J trimming: 8 bases; junction bases outside the gene matches: 5. Written as DNA, the CDR3 is TGTGCCAGCAGCGTAGAGGGACAGCTCGATGAGCAGTTCTTC. Translation: CASSVEGQLDEQFF.

This clone is labeled as large. The chain couples TRBV19 to TRBJ1-6; perhaps TRBD1 as D (5 bases). The CDR3 has 16 residues. Trimming cost V 3 bases and J 7 bases, with 16 bases left between them. The V gene's germline CDR1 is LNHDA and CDR2 SQIVND (reference sequence). CDR3 bases: TGTGCCAGTAGTATGGGCGGAGCAGGGACCAATTCACCCCTCCACTTT. It translates to CASSMGGAGTNSPLHF.

This clone occurred a few times. The V gene is TRBV11-3, the J gene TRBJ2-5, with 9 positions matching TRBD1. V lost 4 bases, J lost 4 bases, and 10 bases stayed unmatched. The V gene's germline CDR1 is SGHNT and CDR2 YENEEA. The CDR3 has 16 amino acids. This chain's CDR3 is CASSSPAGTGSETQYF. The CDR3 nucleotides read TGTGCCAGCAGCTCACCCGCCGGGACAGGGTCAGAGACCCAGTACTTC.

The V call is TRBV6-6, the J call TRBJ2-7; D unclear. Per germline, CDR1 MNHNY and CDR2 SVGAGI (reference sequence). Trimming stripped 2 bases from V and 3 bases from J, with 11 bases between. CDR3 length: 14 amino acids. CDR3 in DNA: TGTGCCAGCAGTTACCCTAATCCAGACTACGAGCAGTACTTC. Translating it yields CASSYPNPDYEQYF.

This clone was seen only a few times. The chain uses TRBV14 and TRBJ2-3; D call uncertain. The CDR3 spans 15 residues. Trimming cost V 3 bases and J 0 bases, with 10 bases left between them. Germline assignment: CDR1 SGHDN and CDR2 FVKESK. CDR3 region: CASSHYIASTDTQYF. The DNA of the CDR3 is TGTGCCAGCAGCCACTATATAGCTAGCACAGATACGCAGTATTTT.

This sequence joins TRBV6-5 and TRBJ1-1; D perhaps matches TRBD1 (6 bases). This CDR3 contains 15 residues. Germline V gives CDR1 MNHEY, CDR2 SVGAGI. The V and J ends lost 2 bases and 11 bases respectively, with 21 bases between them. The CDR3 coding sequence is TGTGCCAGCAGTTACGATTTTGCGGGGGCTAGTCGGGCTTTCTTT. Protein: CASSYDFAGASRAFF.

This chain connects TRBV7-3 to TRBJ2-7, with 11 bases fitting TRBD2. V was pared by 6 bases and J by 6 bases, with 4 bases of the junction left unmatched. Looked up from germline, CDR1 is SGHTA and CDR2 is FQGTGA. CDR3 size: 13 residues. CDR3 DNA sequence: TGTGCCAGCAGTTCGGGACTAGCGGCCGAGCAGTACTTC. This translates into CASSSGLAAEQYF.

The chain links TRBV4-3 to TRBJ2-7, with D maybe TRBD1 (6 bases). In germline, CDR1 is LGHNA, CDR2 YSLEER. Trimming removed 2 bases from V and 6 bases from J, with 14 bases in between. There are 14 residues in the CDR3. CDR3 in amino acids: CASSQPVGGREQYF. DNA for the CDR3: TGCGCCAGCAGCCAACCAGTAGGGGGTCGCGAGCAGTACTTC.

The chain couples TRBV13 to TRBJ2-1, with 8 bases that match TRBD1. The junction had 7 bases not matched to a gene; V was cut back by 5 bases and J by 4 bases. The germline gives CDR1 PRHDT, CDR2 FYEKMQ (reference sequence). The CDR3 contains 15 residues. The CDR3 region is CASSTTGTGYNEQFF. The DNA of the CDR3 is TGTGCCAGCAGCACCACCGGGACAGGATACAATGAGCAGTTCTTC. The complete variable domain, with remaining parts taken from reference TRBV13 and TRBJ2-1, reads AAGVIQSPRHLIKEKRETATLKCYPIPRHDTVYWYQQGPGQDPQFLISFYEKMQSDKGSIPDRFSAQQFSDYHSELNMSSLELGDSALYFCASSTTGTGYNEQFFGPGTRLTVL.

The chain couples TRBV11-2 to TRBJ2-1; D possibly matches TRBD1 or TRBD2 (5 bases each). V lost 1 base to trimming and J lost 0 bases, with 10 bases between them. The CDR3 consists of 16 residues. Germline loops: CDR1 SGHAT, CDR2 FQNNGV. CDR3 nucleotide sequence: TGTGCCAGCAGCTTAGTCTCAGGGACCTCCTACAATGAGCAGTTCTTC. Protein sequence: CASSLVSGTSYNEQFF. Drawing the rest from reference TRBV11-2 and TRBJ2-1, the complete variable domain is EAGVAQSPRYKIIEKRQSVAFWCNPISGHATLYWYQQILGQGPKLLIQFQNNGVVDDSQLPKDRFSAERLKGVDSTLKIQPAKLEDSAVYLCASSLVSGTSYNEQFFGPGTRLTVL.

In its sample, this clone was seen a few times. The chain is built from TRBV11-1 and TRBJ2-5, with 7 bases fitting TRBD2. Germline assignment: CDR1 SGHAT and CDR2 FQDESV (reference sequence). After removal of 2 bases from V and 4 bases from J, the junction contained 7 bases not matched to a gene. There are 15 residues in the CDR3. Written as DNA, the CDR3 is TGTGCCAGCAGCTTAACGTCGGCGGGGGTAGAGACCCAGTACTTC. Amino acids: CASSLTSAGVETQYF.

V is TRBV7-3 and J is TRBJ2-3, with D perhaps TRBD1 or TRBD2 (6 bases each). V lost 1 base to trimming and J lost 4 bases, with 12 bases between them. Per germline, CDR1 SGHTA and CDR2 FQGTGA. The CDR3 is 15 amino acids. CDR3 nucleotides: TGTGCCAGCAGCTTAATTGGAGGGGGTGCAGATACGCAGTATTTT. As protein: CASSLIGGGADTQYF.

This clone is medium-sized within its sample. The chain couples TRBV6-6 to TRBJ1-1; D ambiguous. This CDR3 comprises 13 residues. The ends were cut back, 8 bases at V and 6 bases at J, with 16 bases in the middle. Germline lookup yields CDR1 MNHNY and CDR2 SVGAGI (reference sequence). This CDR3 is CASCIGLLSEAFF. The CDR3, as DNA: TGTGCCAGCTGTATAGGCTTACTATCTGAAGCTTTCTTT.

This clone is deemed medium-sized. J is TRBJ2-7 and V is TRBV5-1; 9 bases fit TRBD1. The germline CDR1 and CDR2 sequences are SGHRS and YFSETQ. The CDR3 is 14 residues long. The ends lost 0 bases at V and 2 bases at J; junction bases unmatched: 0. CDR3 loop: CASSLGQGAYEQYF. The CDR3 DNA sequence: TGCGCCAGCAGCTTGGGACAGGGGGCCTACGAGCAGTACTTC.

This clone is classed as medium-sized. The chain combines TRBV5-1 with TRBJ2-1; possibly TRBD2 for D (6 bases). The length of the CDR3 is 14 residues. CDR1 SGHRS and CDR2 YFSETQ come from the germline V gene. Trimming stripped 4 bases from V and 6 bases from J, with 14 bases between. CDR3 nucleotides: TGCGCCAGCAGCATTAGCGGACCCCCCAATGAGCAGTTCTTC. Its protein product is CASSISGPPNEQFF.